Presented here are 30 T cell receptor beta chains from one specimen sequenced in a study of OX40 agonist ivuxolimab in advanced cancers. Assay used: immunoSEQ multiplex PCR; TCRdb lists only in-frame clones, some missing. Seen here are 42,000 or so clones, 85% to 90% observed once, and the top ten hold 4.7%. The sequences come from CD4+ or CD8+ T cells sorted from blood, collected in a trial of the OX40 agonist ivuxolimab. The source is an adult with an advanced solid tumor such as melanoma, head and neck, liver or kidney cancer.

This rearrangement joins TRBV6-1 to TRBJ2-1; 15 bases match TRBD2. After removal of 3 bases from V and 11 bases from J, the junction contained 5 bases not matched to a gene. Per the germline V gene, CDR1 is MNHNS and CDR2 is SASEGT. The CDR3 is 15 residues long. The CDR3 nucleotides read TGTGCCAGCAGTGAGGGACTAGCGGGAGGAGGTAAGCAGTTCTTC. It codes for CASSEGLAGGGKQFF.

The V and J genes are TRBV7-9 and TRBJ2-3; D is undetermined. CDR3 length equals 12 residues. Trimming left V 2 bases short and J 6 bases short, with 6 bases between. Germline CDR1 reads SEHNR; CDR2 reads FQNEAQ (reference sequence). CDR3 sequence: CASSLSADTQYF. For the CDR3, the DNA is TGTGCCAGCAGCTTATCGGCTGATACGCAGTATTTT.

The chain recombines TRBV11-2 with TRBJ2-1; D unresolved. CDR3 length: 15 amino acids. V lost 5 bases, J lost 9 bases, and 20 bases lay in between. The germline CDR1 and CDR2 sequences are SGHAT and FQNNGV. CDR3 coding DNA: TGTGCCAGCAGCCTCCTGGTCGGCGCGACCGGTGAGCAGTTCTTC. Its protein product is CASSLLVGATGEQFF.

The CDR3 protein is CASSSTGTQPQHF. The CDR3 bases are TGTGCCAGTTCTTCGACAGGGACTCAGCCCCAGCATTTT. The rearrangement links TRBV19 to TRBJ1-5; 7 bases are shared with TRBD1. From germline, CDR1 is LNHDA and CDR2 SQIVND (reference sequence). The length of the CDR3 is 13 residues. Germline trimming cut 8 bases from V and 6 bases from J; bases unmatched to any gene: 7.

The rearrangement uses TRBV7-8 and TRBJ2-2, with 9 bases identical to TRBD1. CDR3 length: 16 residues. Germline CDR1 is SGHVS and CDR2 is FQNEAQ. V lost 2 bases and J lost 7; bases outside the gene matches: 8. Here the CDR3 reads CASSLSGTGLSGELFF. As DNA, the CDR3 is TGTGCCAGCAGCTTAAGCGGGACAGGGTTAAGCGGGGAGCTGTTTTTT.

V gene TRBV30 combines with J gene TRBJ2-1; TRBD2 agrees at 9 bases. The CDR3 loop spans 15 amino acids. The germline V gene has CDR1 GTSNPN and CDR2 SVGIG (reference sequence). V gave up 4 bases and J gave up 8 bases; unmatched junction bases: 12. CDR3 in DNA: TGTGCCTGGACGCTAGCGGGGTCCGGATTGTATGAGCAGTTCTTC. Protein product: CAWTLAGSGLYEQFF.

This clone was seen more than once but under ten times. Within the sample, other DNA sequences also encode this same CDR3. The chain carries TRBV19 and TRBJ1-1; D possibly corresponds to TRBD1 (5 bases). Per the germline V gene, CDR1 is LNHDA and CDR2 is SQIVND (reference sequence). The CDR3 is 13 residues long. Trimming removed 6 bases at V and 1 base at J, with 9 bases between. CDR3 region: CASSGTANTEAFF. In nucleotides, the CDR3 is TGTGCCAGTAGCGGGACGGCGAACACTGAAGCTTTCTTT.

This clone was seen just once. This chain connects TRBV9 to TRBJ2-5; D remains unclear. The germline V gene encodes CDR1 SGDLS and CDR2 YYNGEE. The CDR3 contains 14 residues. The V end was cut by 0 bases, the J end by 1 base, with 7 bases between. In DNA form, the CDR3 reads TGTGCCAGCAGCGTAGGGTGGGCCCAAGAGACCCAGTACTTC. Its translation: CASSVGWAQETQYF.

The J gene is TRBJ1-4, the V gene TRBV19; 7 positions agree with TRBD1. The CDR3 sequence is 14 residues long. V trimming: 3 bases; J trimming: 5 bases; junction bases outside the gene matches: 3. Germline assignment: CDR1 LNHDA and CDR2 SQIVND (reference sequence). The DNA for the CDR3 is TGTGCCAGTAGTATGGGCAGGGGGAATGAAAAACTGTTTTTT. It yields the protein CASSMGRGNEKLFF.

The chain recombines TRBV4-1 with TRBJ1-2; 7 bases align to TRBD1. The germline V gene has CDR1 MGHRA and CDR2 YSYEKL. The CDR3 runs 19 residues. V lost 0 bases, J lost 5 bases, and 18 bases stayed unmatched. Written as DNA, the CDR3 is TGCGCCAGCAGCCAAGATATACGCTACAGGGGCGATCCGCGGTATGGCTACACCTTC. It is translated as CASSQDIRYRGDPRYGYTF.

The V call is TRBV27, the J call TRBJ2-7; 8 nucleotides align to TRBD1. The CDR3 covers 14 residues. V trimming: 5 bases; J trimming: 3 bases; junction bases outside the gene matches: 6. CDR1 is MNHEY and CDR2 is SMNVEV in the germline V gene (reference sequence). CDR3 nucleotide sequence: TGTGCCAGCAGTAGGACAGGGTCGGACTACGAGCAGTACTTC. Translation: CASSRTGSDYEQYF.

The chain couples TRBV6-5 to TRBJ1-1, with D maybe TRBD1 (5 bases). There are 15 residues in the CDR3. The V gene's germline CDR1 is MNHEY and CDR2 SVGAGI. V was clipped by 0 bases and J by 8 bases, with 16 bases between them. The CDR3 region is CASSYSGGEGAEAFF. The CDR3 DNA reads TGTGCCAGCAGTTACTCTGGGGGGGAGGGAGCCGAAGCTTTCTTT.

This clone showed up just once. The chain links TRBV2 to TRBJ1-2; D gene uncertain. This CDR3 is built from 12 residues. V was pared by 1 base and J by 2 bases, with 2 bases between. The germline V gene has CDR1 SNHLY and CDR2 FYNNEI. The CDR3, as DNA: TGTGCCAGCAGTGAAGGCAACTATGGCTACACCTTC. This codes for CASSEGNYGYTF.

This sequence joins TRBV20-1 and TRBJ2-5; the D is unclear. The J call is doubtful: the DNA matches TRBJ2-7 better. This CDR3 contains 11 residues. CDR1 and CDR2 (germline): DFQATT, SNEGSKA (reference sequence). CDR3: CSAWATIEQYF. The CDR3 nucleotides are TGCAGTGCCTGGGCCACTATCGAGCAGTACTTC.

This chain uses TRBV7-8 with TRBJ2-5; TRBD2 aligns across 10 bases. The J segment lost 3 bases and the V segment lost 5 bases, leaving 9 bases of the junction unmatched. This CDR3 contains 16 residues. Germline CDR1 reads SGHVS; CDR2 reads FQNEAQ. The CDR3 spells CASSPPPGLAKETQYF. In nucleotides, the CDR3 is TGTGCCAGCAGCCCTCCGCCGGGACTAGCGAAAGAGACCCAGTACTTC.

The gene calls are TRBV18 and TRBJ1-1; 10 bases align to TRBD1. Germline CDR1 reads KGHSH; CDR2 reads LQKENI. The CDR3 length is 15 residues. J was trimmed by 7 bases and V by 2 bases; bases with no gene match: 7. The CDR3 reads CASSPFSGTGDEAFF. The CDR3 DNA follows: TGTGCCAGCTCACCATTTAGCGGGACAGGGGATGAAGCTTTCTTT.

The gene calls are TRBV5-6 and TRBJ1-2; TRBD1 matches 8 bases. CDR3 length: 16 amino acids. The trim removed 4 bases at V and 2 bases at J, leaving 10 bases unmatched. Germline V lookup: CDR1 SGHDT, CDR2 YYEEEE. CDR3 in DNA: TGTGCCAGCAGCGACTTCCTCCGGACAGGGAACTATGGCTACACCTTC. Translation gives CASSDFLRTGNYGYTF.

The chain links TRBV2 to TRBJ2-6; D gene ambiguous. CDR1 is SNHLY, CDR2 FYNNEI, per germline. This CDR3 has 16 residues. With 6 bases removed from V and 0 bases from J, the gap between germline ends came to 12 bases. CDR3 nucleotides: TGTGCCAGCAGACGTTTACATAGCTCTGGGGCCAACGTCCTGACTTTC. It specifies CASRRLHSSGANVLTF. Full variable domain (outside the CDR3, taken from reference TRBV2 and TRBJ2-6): EPEVTQTPSHQVTQMGQEVILRCVPISNHLYFYWYRQILGQKVEFLVSFYNNEISEKSEIFDDQFSVERPDGSNFTLKIRSTKLEDSAMYFCASRRLHSSGANVLTFGAGSRLTVL.

The chain combines TRBV21-1 with TRBJ1-2; the table's D call of TRBD1 was not tested on the DNA. TRBV21-1 is a pseudogene. The CDR3 totals 16 residues. The CDR3 DNA is TGTGCCAGCAGCAAAGGCGGGGGACAGGGGCCTTATGGCTACACCTTC. Translating gives CASSKGGGQGPYGYTF.

The chain carries TRBV6-6 and TRBJ2-5, with no clear D. The germline CDR1 and CDR2 sequences are MNHNY and SVGAGI (reference sequence). V lost 2 bases to trimming and J lost 1 base, with 5 bases between them. The CDR3 totals 13 residues. The CDR3 nucleotides read TGTGCCAGCAGTTACCGGGCCCAAGAGACCCAGTACTTC. This gives the protein CASSYRAQETQYF.

The chain employs TRBV6-1 and TRBJ1-4; possible D gene TRBD1, 6 bases. Germline values: CDR1 MNHNS, CDR2 SASEGT. This CDR3 is 13 amino acids long. Deletions cut 7 bases from V and 5 bases from J, with 11 bases between. This chain's CDR3 is CASNGQPNEKLFF. CDR3 bases: TGTGCCAGCAATGGACAGCCCAATGAAAAACTGTTTTTT.

The CDR3 is CAITPGSLNYGYTF. CDR3 nucleotides: TGTGCCATCACCCCCGGGTCCTTGAACTATGGCTACACCTTC. The chain carries TRBV10-3 and TRBJ1-2; D is unclear. The CDR3 has 14 residues. V was shortened by 7 bases and J by 2 bases, with 14 bases between the two germline ends. Germline loops: CDR1 ENHRY, CDR2 SYGVKD.

The chain joins TRBV5-1 to TRBJ1-1; D unclear. V was cut by 1 base and J by 4 bases, with 11 bases left in between. This CDR3 has 14 residues. Germline V gives CDR1 SGHRS, CDR2 YFSETQ. For the CDR3, the DNA is TGCGCCAGCAGCTTGCAGGAAAACCCCACTGAAGCTTTCTTT. Translated, it gives CASSLQENPTEAFF.

The chain is built from TRBV7-6 and TRBJ2-2; D not certain. V lost 1 base and J 0 bases, leaving 9 bases between the germline ends. The germline V gene encodes CDR1 SGHVS and CDR2 FNYEAQ. CDR3 length equals 16 residues. The CDR3 coding sequence is TGTGCCAGCAGCTTAGGTCAGATCGCGAACACCGGGGAGCTGTTTTTT. This translates into CASSLGQIANTGELFF.

This clone has just one count. The J gene is TRBJ2-7, the V gene TRBV7-9; tentative D call: TRBD1 (6 bases). This CDR3 is built from 14 residues. Germline values: CDR1 SEHNR, CDR2 FQNEAQ (reference sequence). V was trimmed by 5 bases and J by 0 bases, leaving 11 bases between them. The CDR3 nucleotides are TGTGCCAGCAGCCGGGACACGAGCTCCTACGAGCAGTACTTC. Its translation is CASSRDTSSYEQYF.

The CDR3 DNA is TGTGCCAGTAGGTCTAGCATTGCCAAAAACATTCAGTACTTC. Amino acid sequence: CASRSSIAKNIQYF. The chain combines TRBV19 with TRBJ2-4, with D perhaps TRBD2 (5 bases). This CDR3 region has 14 residues. Deletions cut 6 bases from V and 1 base from J, with 10 bases between. Germline CDR1 and CDR2: LNHDA and SQIVND (reference sequence).

The chain joins TRBV11-1 to TRBJ1-1; D unclear. With 5 bases removed from V and 1 base from J, the gap between germline ends came to 8 bases. Germline values: CDR1 SGHAT, CDR2 FQDESV (reference sequence). The CDR3 is 13 amino acids. CDR3 in DNA: TGTGCCAGCAGCCTGGGTGAGAACACTGAAGCTTTCTTT. As protein: CASSLGENTEAFF.

V and J are TRBV14 and TRBJ2-7; D not resolved. CDR1 is SGHDN, CDR2 FVKESK, per germline. CDR3 length: 13 residues. V lost 1 base and J 2 bases, leaving 6 bases between the germline ends. The CDR3 loop reads CASSQAEAYEQYF. The CDR3 DNA is TGTGCCAGCAGCCAAGCAGAAGCCTACGAGCAGTACTTC. The variable domain in full, with the rest retrieved from reference TRBV14 and TRBJ2-7, is EAGVTQFPSHSVIEKGQTVTLRCDPISGHDNLYWYRRVMGKEIKFLLHFVKESKQDESGMPNNRFLAERTGGTYSTLKVQPAELEDSGVYFCASSQAEAYEQYFGPGTRLTVT.

This sequence joins TRBV4-2 and TRBJ2-5, with 11 bases lining up with TRBD2. Germline values: CDR1 LGHNA, CDR2 YNFKEQ. The CDR3 is 16 residues long. J gave up 4 bases and V 0 bases, and 4 bases lay outside the gene matches. The CDR3 region has the DNA TGTGCCAGCAGCCAAGATAGCGGGGGGGCCGGAGAGACCCAGTACTTC. It codes for CASSQDSGGAGETQYF.

The rearrangement links TRBV29-1 to TRBJ2-3; no clear D gene. This CDR3 spans 13 amino acids. Trimming shortened V by 2 bases and J by 4 bases, and 10 bases separated the two germline ends. Germline V gene sequence: CDR1 SQVTM, CDR2 ANQGSEA. CDR3 coding DNA: TGCAGCGTTGAAAGAGAGCACCCAGATACGCAGTATTTT. Amino acids: CSVEREHPDTQYF.